This T cell receptor (beta chain) was retrieved from a study of blood T cell repertoires in COVID-19. Across the whole study: Spain, Italy and the United States supplied samples that represented acute and convalescent COVID-19. The cDNA or gDNA used as material had been derived from T cells, B-cell-depleted T cells, or PBMCs.

This clone was observed a handful of times. In the original workflow: Amplification of reference gene primers provided the estimated nucleated cell counts. Method: immunoSEQ multiplex PCR; TCRdb's copy keeps in-frame clones and lacks some. The DNA was the basis for D and trimming; V, J and clone size are from that table. Among approximately 150,000 clones listed, about 81% were seen once. Material: peripheral blood. The sequence came from a woman aged 70-85 years with acute or convalescent COVID-19.

The CDR3 DNA sequence: TGTGCCAGCATTACCGGAGGACAGGGAGGGGATACGCAGTATTTT. Its translation is CASITGGQGGDTQYF. V gene TRBV6-5 combines with J gene TRBJ2-3; D possibly corresponds to TRBD1 (8 bases). Per the germline V gene, CDR1 is MNHEY and CDR2 is SVGAGI. This CDR3 region has 15 residues. V lost 7 bases and J lost 6, with 20 bases in between.